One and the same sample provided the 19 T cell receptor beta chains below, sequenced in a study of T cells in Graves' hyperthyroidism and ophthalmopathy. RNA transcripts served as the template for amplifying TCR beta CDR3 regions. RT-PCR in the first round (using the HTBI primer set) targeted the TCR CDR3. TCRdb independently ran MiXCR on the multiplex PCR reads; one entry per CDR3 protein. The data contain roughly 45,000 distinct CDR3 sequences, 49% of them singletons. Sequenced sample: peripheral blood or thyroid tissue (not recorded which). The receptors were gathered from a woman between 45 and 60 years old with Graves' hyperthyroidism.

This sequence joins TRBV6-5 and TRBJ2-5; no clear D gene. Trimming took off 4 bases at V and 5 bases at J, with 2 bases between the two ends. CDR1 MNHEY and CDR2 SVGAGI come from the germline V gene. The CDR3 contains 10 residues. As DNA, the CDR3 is TGTGCCAGCAGTTCCGAGACCCAGTACTTC. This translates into CASSSETQYF.

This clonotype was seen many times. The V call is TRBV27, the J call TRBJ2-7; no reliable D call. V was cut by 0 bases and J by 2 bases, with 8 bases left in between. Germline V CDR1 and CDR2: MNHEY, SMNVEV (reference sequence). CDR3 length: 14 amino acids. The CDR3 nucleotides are TGTGCCAGCAGTTTATCAGAGAGACCCTACGAGCAGTACTTC. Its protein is CASSLSERPYEQYF.

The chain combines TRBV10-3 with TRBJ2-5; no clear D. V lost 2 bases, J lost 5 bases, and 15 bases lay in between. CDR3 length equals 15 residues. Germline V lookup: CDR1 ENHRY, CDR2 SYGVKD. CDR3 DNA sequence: TGTGCCATCAGTGAGGAGACCGGAATCCTGGAGACCCAGTACTTC. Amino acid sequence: CAISEETGILETQYF.

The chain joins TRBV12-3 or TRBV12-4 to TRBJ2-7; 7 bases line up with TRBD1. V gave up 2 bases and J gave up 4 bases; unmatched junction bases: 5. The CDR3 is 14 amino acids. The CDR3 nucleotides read TGTGCCAGCAGTTTACAAAGGGGGCAATACGAGCAGTACTTC. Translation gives CASSLQRGQYEQYF.

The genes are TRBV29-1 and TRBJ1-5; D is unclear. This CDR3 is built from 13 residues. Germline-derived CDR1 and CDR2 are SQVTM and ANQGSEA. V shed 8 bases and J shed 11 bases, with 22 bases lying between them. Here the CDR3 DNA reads TGCAGCACACAGCGGGAGCTGAGAGAGACCCAGCATTTT. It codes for CSTQRELRETQHF.

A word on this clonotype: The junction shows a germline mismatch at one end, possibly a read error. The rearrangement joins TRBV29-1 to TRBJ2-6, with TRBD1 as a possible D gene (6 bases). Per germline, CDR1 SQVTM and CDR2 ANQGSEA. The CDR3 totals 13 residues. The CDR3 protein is CSAQRRDTNTEAF. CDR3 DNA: TGCAGCGCCCAACGACGGGACACGAACACTGAAGCTTTC.

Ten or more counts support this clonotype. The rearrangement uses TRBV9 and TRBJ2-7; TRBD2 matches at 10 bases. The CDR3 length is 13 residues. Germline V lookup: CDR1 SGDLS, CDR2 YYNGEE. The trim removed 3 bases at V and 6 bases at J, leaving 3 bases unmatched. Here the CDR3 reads CASSAGLAPEQYF. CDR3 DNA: TGTGCCAGCAGCGCGGGACTAGCGCCCGAGCAGTACTTC. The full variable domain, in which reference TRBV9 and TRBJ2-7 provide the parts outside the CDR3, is DSGVTQTPKHLITATGQRVTLRCSPRSGDLSVYWYQQSLDQGLQFLIQYYNGEERAKGNILERFSAQQFPDLHSELNLSSLELGDSALYFCASSAGLAPEQYFGPGTRLTVT.

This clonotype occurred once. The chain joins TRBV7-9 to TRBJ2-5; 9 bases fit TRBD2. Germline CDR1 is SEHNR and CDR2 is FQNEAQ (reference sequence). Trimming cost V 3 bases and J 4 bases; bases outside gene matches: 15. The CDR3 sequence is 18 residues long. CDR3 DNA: TGTGCCAGCAGCTTCAGCATTAGCGGGAGTTTAAGGGGAGAGACCCAGTACTTC. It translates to CASSFSISGSLRGETQYF.

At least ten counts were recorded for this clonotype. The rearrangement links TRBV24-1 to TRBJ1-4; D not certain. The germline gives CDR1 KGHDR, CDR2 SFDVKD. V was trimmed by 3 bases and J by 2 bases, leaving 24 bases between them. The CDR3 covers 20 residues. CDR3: CATSDTIKPKLKPTNEKLFF. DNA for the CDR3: TGTGCCACCAGTGATACCATAAAGCCTAAACTCAAGCCGACTAATGAAAAACTGTTTTTT.

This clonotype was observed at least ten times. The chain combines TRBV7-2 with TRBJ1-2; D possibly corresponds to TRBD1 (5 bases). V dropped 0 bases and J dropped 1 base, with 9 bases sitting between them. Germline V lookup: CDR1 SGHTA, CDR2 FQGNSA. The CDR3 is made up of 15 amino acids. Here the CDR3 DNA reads TGTGCCAGCAGCTTAGCGTTACAGGTTAACTATGGCTACACCTTC. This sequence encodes CASSLALQVNYGYTF.

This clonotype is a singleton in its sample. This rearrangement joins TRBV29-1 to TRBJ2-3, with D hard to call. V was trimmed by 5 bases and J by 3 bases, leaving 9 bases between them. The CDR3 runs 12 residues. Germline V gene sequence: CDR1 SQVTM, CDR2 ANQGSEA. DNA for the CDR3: TGCAGCGTTTACCCCGGGACAGATACGCAGTATTTT. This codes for CSVYPGTDTQYF.

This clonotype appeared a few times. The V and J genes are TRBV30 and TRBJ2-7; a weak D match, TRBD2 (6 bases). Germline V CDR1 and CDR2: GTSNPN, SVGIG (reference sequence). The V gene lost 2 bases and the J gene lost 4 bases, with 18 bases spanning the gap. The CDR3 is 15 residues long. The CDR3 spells CAWSIGAGITYEQYF. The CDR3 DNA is TGTGCCTGGAGTATTGGGGCGGGAATCACATACGAGCAGTACTTC.

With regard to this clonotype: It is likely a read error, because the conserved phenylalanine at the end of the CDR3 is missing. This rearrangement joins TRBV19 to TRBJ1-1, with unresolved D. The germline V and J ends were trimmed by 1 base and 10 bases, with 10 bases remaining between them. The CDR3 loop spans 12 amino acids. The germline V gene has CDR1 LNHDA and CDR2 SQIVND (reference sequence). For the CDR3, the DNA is TGTGCCAGTAGTATAGGCGGGCTCGGAGCTTTCCTT. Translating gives CASSIGGLGAFL.

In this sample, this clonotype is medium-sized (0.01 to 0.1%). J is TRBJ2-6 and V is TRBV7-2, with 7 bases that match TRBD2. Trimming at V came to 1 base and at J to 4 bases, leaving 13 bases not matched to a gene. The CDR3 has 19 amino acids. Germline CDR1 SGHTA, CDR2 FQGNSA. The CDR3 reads CASSLVGWRESTGANVLTF. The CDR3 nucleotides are TGTGCCAGCAGCTTAGTGGGGTGGCGGGAGTCTACCGGGGCCAACGTCCTGACTTTC.

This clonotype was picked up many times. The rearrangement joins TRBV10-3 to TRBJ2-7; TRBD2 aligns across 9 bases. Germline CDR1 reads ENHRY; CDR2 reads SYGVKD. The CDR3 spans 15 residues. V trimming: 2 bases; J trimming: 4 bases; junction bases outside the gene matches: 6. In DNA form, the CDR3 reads TGTGCCATCAGTGAGAGCGGGAGGTTCGTGTACGAGCAGTACTTC. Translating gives CAISESGRFVYEQYF.

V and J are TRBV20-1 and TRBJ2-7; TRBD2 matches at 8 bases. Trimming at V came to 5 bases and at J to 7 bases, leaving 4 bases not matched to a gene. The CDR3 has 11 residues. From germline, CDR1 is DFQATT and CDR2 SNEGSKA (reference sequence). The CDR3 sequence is CSAARLAEQYF. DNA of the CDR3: TGCAGTGCTGCCAGACTAGCGGAGCAGTACTTC.

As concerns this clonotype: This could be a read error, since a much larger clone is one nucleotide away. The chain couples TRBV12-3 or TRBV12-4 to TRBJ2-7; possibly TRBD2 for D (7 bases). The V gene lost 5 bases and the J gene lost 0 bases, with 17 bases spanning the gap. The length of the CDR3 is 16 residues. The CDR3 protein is CASSKTGGPPSYEQYF. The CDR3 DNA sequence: TGTGCCAGCAGTAAAACGGGGGGCCCCCCCTCCTACGAGCAGTACTTC.

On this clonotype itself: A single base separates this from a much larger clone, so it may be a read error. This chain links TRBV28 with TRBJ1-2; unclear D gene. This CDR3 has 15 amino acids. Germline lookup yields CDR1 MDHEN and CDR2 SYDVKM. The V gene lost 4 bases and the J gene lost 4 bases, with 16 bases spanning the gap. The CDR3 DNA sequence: TGTGCCAGCAGTTCGTCCAGCTGGGGATCCTATGGCTACACCTTC. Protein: CASSSSSWGSYGYTF.

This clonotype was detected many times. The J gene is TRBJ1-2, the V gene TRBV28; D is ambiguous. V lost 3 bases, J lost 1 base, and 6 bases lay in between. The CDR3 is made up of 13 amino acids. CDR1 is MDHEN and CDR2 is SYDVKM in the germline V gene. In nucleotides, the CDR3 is TGTGCCAGCAGTTTTACCTTTAACTATGGCTACACCTTC. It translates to CASSFTFNYGYTF.